This T cell receptor (beta chain) was sequenced during a study of CD8+ T cells in alopecia areata. Study details: A regimen of oral tofacitinib, 5 to 10 mg twice daily, was given to treated patients. Whole-study findings and limits: Both scalp clonality and the expanded CD8+ clones among the top 100 showed a significant decrease with tofacitinib.

cDNA prepared by RNA extraction and subsequent reverse transcription served as the template for sequencing. Here immunoSEQ multiplex PCR was the method, and the copy in TCRdb shows in-frame clones only, minus some. This sample has roughly 99,000 clones, with less than 90% found just once. Treatment specified: oral pan-JAK inhibitor, 5-10 mg twice daily. About this clone itself: Its antigen is unknown. The same CDR3 arises from other DNA sequences in this sample as well.

Trimming took 0 bases from V and 0 from J, leaving 5 bases between them. Germline-derived CDR1 and CDR2 are MNHEY and SVGAGI. CDR3 length equals 14 residues. This TCR was sampled from a human donor with alopecia areata. Source: CD8+ T cells sorted from blood, taken at week 24, from a patient treated with tofacitinib. V gene TRBV6-5 combines with J gene TRBJ1-1; D unclear. The CDR3 reads CASSYSGVNTEAFF. CDR3 in DNA: TGTGCCAGCAGTTACTCGGGCGTGAACACTGAAGCTTTCTTT.